This T cell receptor (beta chain) was captured in a study of blood T cells in healthy people across ages. The second PCR ran roughly 6 to 11 cycles with a sample-barcoded 5' primer and J-beta primers. TCRdb reanalysed the 5' RACE reads using MiXCR and keeps one entry per CDR3 protein. Of hundreds of thousands of distinct CDR3 sequences listed, 29% were seen once; the top ten hold approximately 15%. Isolated PBMCs totaled at least 6 million in each sample. This CDR3 comprises 16 residues. Germline assignment: CDR1 SGHAT and CDR2 FQNNGV. Deletions cut 5 bases from V and 9 bases from J, with 23 bases between. A few counts support this clonotype.

This TCR came from a woman older than 75 in good health. Material: blood. V usage is TRBV11-2 and J usage is TRBJ2-1, with TRBD1 as a possible D gene (7 bases). For the CDR3, the DNA is TGTGCCAGCAGCAATACCGGACAGGCACGGGGAGGTGAGCAGTTCTTC. Protein sequence: CASSNTGQARGGEQFF.